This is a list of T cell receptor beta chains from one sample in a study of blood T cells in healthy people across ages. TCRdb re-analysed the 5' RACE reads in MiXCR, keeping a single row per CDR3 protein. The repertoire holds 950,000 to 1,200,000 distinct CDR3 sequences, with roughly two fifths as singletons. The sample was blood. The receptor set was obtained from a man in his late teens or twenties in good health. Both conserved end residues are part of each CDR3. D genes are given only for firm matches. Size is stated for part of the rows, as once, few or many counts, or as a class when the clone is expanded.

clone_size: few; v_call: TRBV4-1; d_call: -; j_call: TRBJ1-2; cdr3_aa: CASSQGGPTFNYGYTF; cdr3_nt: TGCGCCAGCAGCCAAGGGGGGCCGACTTTTAACTATGGCTACACCTTC
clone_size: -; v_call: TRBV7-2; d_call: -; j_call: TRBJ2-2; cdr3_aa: CASSSVSRTWELFF; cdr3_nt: TGTGCCAGCAGCTCCGTCAGCAGGACCTGGGAGCTGTTTTTT
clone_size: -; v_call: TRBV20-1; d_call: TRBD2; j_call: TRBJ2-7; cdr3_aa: CSASGGNNEQYF; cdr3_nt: TGCAGTGCTAGCGGGGGGAACAATGAGCAGTACTTC
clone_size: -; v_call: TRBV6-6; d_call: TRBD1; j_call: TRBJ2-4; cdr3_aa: CASSPTGTGGAKNIQYF; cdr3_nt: TGTGCCAGCAGTCCCACCGGGACAGGTGGAGCCAAAAACATTCAGTACTTC
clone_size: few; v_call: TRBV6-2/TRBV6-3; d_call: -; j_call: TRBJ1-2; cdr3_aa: CASTFSPFEGYTF; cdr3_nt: TGTGCCAGCACCTTCTCGCCTTTCGAGGGCTACACCTTC
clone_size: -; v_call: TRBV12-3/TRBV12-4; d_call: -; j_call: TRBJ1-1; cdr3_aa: CANSQMTVNTEAFF; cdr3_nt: TGTGCCAACAGCCAAATGACAGTGAACACTGAAGCTTTCTTT
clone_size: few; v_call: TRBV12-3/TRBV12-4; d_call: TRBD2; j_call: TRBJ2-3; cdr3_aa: CASSLMRGGADTQYF; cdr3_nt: TGTGCCAGCAGTTTAATGCGGGGGGGCGCAGATACGCAGTATTTT
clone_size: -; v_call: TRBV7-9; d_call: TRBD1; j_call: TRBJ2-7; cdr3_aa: CASSLVWAGGNNEQYF; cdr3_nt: TGTGCCAGCAGCTTAGTCTGGGCAGGGGGCAATAATGAGCAGTACTTC
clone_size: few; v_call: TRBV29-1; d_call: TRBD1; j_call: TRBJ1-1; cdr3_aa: CSSRDSLEGNTEAFF; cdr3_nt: TGCAGCTCCCGGGACAGTCTGGAGGGAAACACTGAAGCTTTCTTT
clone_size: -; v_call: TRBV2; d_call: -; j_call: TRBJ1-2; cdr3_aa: CASRDPYPYGYTF; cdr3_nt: TGTGCCAGCAGAGACCCCTATCCGTATGGCTACACCTTC
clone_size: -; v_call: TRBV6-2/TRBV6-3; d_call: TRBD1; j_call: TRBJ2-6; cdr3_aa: CASIGTWTGGESGANVLTF; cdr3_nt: TGTGCCAGCATCGGAACATGGACAGGGGGCGAATCTGGGGCCAACGTCCTGACTTTC
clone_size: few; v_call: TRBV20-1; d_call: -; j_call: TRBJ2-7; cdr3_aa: CSASLASRYYEQYF; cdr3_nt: TGCAGTGCTAGCTTGGCTAGCAGGTATTACGAGCAGTACTTC
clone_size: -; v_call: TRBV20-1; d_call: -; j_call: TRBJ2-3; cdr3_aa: CSAPIGRNEDTQYF; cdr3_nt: TGCAGTGCTCCAATCGGACGGAATGAAGATACGCAGTATTTT
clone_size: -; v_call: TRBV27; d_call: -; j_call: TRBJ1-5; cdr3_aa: CASSPRQARGNQPQHF; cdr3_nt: TGTGCCAGCAGTCCCCGACAGGCACGGGGCAATCAGCCCCAGCATTTT
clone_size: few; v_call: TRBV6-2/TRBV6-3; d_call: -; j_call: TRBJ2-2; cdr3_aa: CASSSPSGTENTGELFF; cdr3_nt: TGTGCCAGCAGTTCGCCTTCGGGGACGGAGAACACCGGGGAGCTGTTTTTT
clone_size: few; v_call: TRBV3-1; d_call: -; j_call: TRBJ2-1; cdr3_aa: CASSHLWRGRSYNEQFF; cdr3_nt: TGTGCCAGCAGCCACCTCTGGCGGGGGCGATCCTACAATGAGCAGTTCTTC
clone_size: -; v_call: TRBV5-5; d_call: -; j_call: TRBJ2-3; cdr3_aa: CASILTQAGILTDTQYF; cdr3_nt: TGTGCCAGCATCTTAACCCAGGCGGGGATACTCACAGATACGCAGTATTTT
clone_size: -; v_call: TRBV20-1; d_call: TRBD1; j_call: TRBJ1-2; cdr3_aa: CSGQGGHYGYTF; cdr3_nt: TGCAGTGGACAGGGGGGTCACTATGGCTACACCTTC
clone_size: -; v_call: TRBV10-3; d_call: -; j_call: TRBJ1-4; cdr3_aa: CAISAGGQEKLFF; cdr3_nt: TGTGCCATCAGTGCGGGAGGTCAAGAAAAACTGTTTTTT
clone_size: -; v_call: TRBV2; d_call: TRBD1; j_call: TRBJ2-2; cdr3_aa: CASTGQGSTGELFF; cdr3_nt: TGTGCCAGCACGGGACAGGGGTCCACCGGGGAGCTGTTTTTT
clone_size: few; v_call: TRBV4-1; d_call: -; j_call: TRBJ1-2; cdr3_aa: CASSQFPKDKNYGYTF; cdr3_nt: TGCGCCAGCAGCCAATTCCCTAAAGACAAAAACTATGGCTACACCTTC
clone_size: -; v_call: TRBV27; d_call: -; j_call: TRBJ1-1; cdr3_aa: CASSITVNTEAFF; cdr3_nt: TGTGCCAGCAGTATTACAGTGAACACTGAAGCTTTCTTT
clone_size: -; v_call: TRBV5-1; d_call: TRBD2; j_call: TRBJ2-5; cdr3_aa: CASSFITSGGPKETQYF; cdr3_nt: TGCGCCAGCAGCTTTATTACTAGCGGGGGGCCAAAAGAGACCCAGTACTTC
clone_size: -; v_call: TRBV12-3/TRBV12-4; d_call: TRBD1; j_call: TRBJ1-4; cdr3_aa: CASSEQGAQEKLFF; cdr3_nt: TGTGCCAGCAGTGAACAGGGGGCGCAGGAAAAACTGTTTTTT
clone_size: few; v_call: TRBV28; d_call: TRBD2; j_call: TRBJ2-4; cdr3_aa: CASSSGREAKNIQYF; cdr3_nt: TGTGCCAGCAGTTCTGGGAGGGAGGCCAAAAACATTCAGTACTTC
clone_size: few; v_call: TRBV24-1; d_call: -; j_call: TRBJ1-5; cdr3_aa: CATSVGGPDQPQHF; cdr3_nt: TGTGCCACCAGTGTGGGGGGGCCCGATCAGCCCCAGCATTTT
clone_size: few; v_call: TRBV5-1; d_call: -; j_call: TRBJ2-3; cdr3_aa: CASSWQADTQYF; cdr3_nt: TGCGCCAGCAGCTGGCAGGCAGATACGCAGTATTTT
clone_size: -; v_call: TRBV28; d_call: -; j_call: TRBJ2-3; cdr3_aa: CASSWEFAITDTQYF; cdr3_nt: TGTGCCAGCAGCTGGGAGTTCGCGATCACAGATACGCAGTATTTT
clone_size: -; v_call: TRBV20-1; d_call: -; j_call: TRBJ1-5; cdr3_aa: CSAPVGGQPQHF; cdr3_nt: TGCAGTGCCCCGGTAGGGGGTCAGCCCCAGCATTTT
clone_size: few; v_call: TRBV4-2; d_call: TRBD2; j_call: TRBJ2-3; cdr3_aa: CASSQDTSGTDTQYF; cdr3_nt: TGTGCCAGCAGCCAAGATACTAGCGGCACAGATACGCAGTATTTT
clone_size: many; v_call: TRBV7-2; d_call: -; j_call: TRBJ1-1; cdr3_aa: CASTQSWGRHTEAFF; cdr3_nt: TGTGCCAGCACCCAATCGTGGGGGAGGCACACTGAAGCTTTCTTT
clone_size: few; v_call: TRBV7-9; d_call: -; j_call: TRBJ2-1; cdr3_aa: CASRNYRDRSYNEQFF; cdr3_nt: TGTGCCAGCAGGAATTACCGGGATCGAAGTTACAATGAGCAGTTCTTC
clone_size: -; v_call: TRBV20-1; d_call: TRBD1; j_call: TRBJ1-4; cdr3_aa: CSAVSPRGDRGRQSEKLFF; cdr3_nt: TGCAGTGCTGTTTCACCTCGGGGGGACAGGGGCCGGCAAAGCGAAAAACTGTTTTTT
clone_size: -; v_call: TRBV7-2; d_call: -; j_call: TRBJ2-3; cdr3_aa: CASSGDTIVDTQYF; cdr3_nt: TGTGCCAGCAGCGGGGACACAATTGTAGATACGCAGTATTTT
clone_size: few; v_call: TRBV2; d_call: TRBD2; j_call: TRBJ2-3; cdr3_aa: CASDRTSGTDTQYF; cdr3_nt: TGTGCCAGCGACAGGACTAGCGGCACAGATACGCAGTATTTT
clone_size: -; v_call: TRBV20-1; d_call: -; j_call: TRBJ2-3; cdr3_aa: CSPGATDTQYF; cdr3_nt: TGCAGCCCCGGGGCCACAGATACGCAGTATTTT
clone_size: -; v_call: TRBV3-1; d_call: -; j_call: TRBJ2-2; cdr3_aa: CASSQVLTNTGELFF; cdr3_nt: TGTGCCAGCAGCCAAGTATTAACGAACACCGGGGAGCTGTTTTTT
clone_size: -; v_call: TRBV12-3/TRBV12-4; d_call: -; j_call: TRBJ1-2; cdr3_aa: CASSFLSADFYGYTF; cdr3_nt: TGTGCCAGCAGTTTTCTTTCGGCAGACTTCTATGGCTACACCTTC
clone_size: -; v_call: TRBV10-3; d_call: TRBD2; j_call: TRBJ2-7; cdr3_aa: CAISEVSGTYLRGQYF; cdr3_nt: TGTGCCATCAGTGAAGTAAGCGGGACCTATCTTCGGGGGCAGTACTTC
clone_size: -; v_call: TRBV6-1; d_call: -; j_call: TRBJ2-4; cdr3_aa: CASSEGSGLGAKNIQYF; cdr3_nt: TGTGCCAGCAGTGAAGGGTCAGGTCTAGGCGCCAAAAACATTCAGTACTTC
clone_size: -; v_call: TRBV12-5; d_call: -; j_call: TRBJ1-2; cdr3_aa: CASGFWGPGIFNYGYTF; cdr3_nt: TGTGCTAGTGGTTTCTGGGGACCCGGGATCTTTAACTATGGCTACACCTTC
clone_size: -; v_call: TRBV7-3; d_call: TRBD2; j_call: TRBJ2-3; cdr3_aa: CASSSTGTSVTDTQYF; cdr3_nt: TGTGCCAGCAGCAGTACCGGGACTAGCGTCACAGATACGCAGTATTTT
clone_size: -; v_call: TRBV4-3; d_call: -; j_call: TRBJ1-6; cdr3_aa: CASSRQPGNSPLHF; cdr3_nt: TGCGCCAGCAGCCGTCAACCAGGGAACTCACCCCTCCACTTT
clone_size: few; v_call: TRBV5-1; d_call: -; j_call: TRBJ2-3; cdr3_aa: CASSLGGLLSSTDTQYF; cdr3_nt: TGCGCCAGCAGCTTGGGGGGACTGCTTTCTAGCACAGATACGCAGTATTTT
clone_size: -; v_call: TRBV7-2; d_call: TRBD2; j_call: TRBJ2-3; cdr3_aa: CASTPWEGFSTDTQYF; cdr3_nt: TGTGCCAGCACCCCCTGGGAGGGGTTTAGCACAGATACGCAGTATTTT
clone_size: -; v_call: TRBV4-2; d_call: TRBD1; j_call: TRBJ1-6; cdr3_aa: CASSYDRGNNSPLHF; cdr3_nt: TGTGCCAGCAGCTACGACAGGGGTAATAATTCACCCCTCCACTTT
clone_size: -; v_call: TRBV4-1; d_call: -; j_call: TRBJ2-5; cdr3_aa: CASSQGPTEEQYF; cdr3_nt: TGCGCCAGCAGCCAAGGGCCGACGGAGGAGCAGTACTTC
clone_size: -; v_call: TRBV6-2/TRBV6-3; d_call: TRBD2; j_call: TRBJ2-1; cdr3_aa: CASLERGPYNEQFF; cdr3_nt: TGTGCCAGCTTGGAGCGGGGGCCTTACAATGAGCAGTTCTTC
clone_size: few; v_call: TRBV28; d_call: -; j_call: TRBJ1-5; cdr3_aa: CASIRDLNQPQHF; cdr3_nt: TGTGCCTCCATCCGGGATCTCAATCAGCCCCAGCATTTT
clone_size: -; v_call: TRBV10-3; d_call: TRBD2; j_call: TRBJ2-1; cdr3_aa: CAILAGEGNNEQFF; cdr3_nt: TGTGCCATTTTAGCGGGAGAGGGGAACAATGAGCAGTTCTTC
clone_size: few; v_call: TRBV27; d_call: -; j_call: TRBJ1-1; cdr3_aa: CASSFLGRGGTEAFF; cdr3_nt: TGTGCCAGCAGTTTCCTCGGCAGGGGAGGGACTGAAGCTTTCTTT
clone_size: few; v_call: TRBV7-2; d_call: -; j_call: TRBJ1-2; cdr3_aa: CASSLSQASYGYTF; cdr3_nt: TGTGCCAGCAGCTTATCCCAGGCAAGCTATGGCTACACCTTC
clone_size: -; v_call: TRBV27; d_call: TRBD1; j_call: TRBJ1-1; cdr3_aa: CASSFLDRANTEAFF; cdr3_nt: TGTGCCAGCAGTTTCCTCGACAGGGCGAACACTGAAGCTTTCTTT
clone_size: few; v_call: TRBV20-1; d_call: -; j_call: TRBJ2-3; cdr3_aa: CSAPRIGASDTQYF; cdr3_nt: TGCAGTGCCCCACGAATCGGGGCGTCAGATACGCAGTATTTT
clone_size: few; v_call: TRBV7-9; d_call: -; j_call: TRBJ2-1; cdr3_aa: CASSSPDRNNEQFF; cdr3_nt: TGTGCCAGCAGCTCACCGGACAGAAACAATGAGCAGTTCTTC
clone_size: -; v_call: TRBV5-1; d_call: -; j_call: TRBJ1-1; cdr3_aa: CASSLAESNTEAFF; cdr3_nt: TGCGCCAGCAGCTTGGCCGAGTCGAACACTGAAGCTTTCTTT